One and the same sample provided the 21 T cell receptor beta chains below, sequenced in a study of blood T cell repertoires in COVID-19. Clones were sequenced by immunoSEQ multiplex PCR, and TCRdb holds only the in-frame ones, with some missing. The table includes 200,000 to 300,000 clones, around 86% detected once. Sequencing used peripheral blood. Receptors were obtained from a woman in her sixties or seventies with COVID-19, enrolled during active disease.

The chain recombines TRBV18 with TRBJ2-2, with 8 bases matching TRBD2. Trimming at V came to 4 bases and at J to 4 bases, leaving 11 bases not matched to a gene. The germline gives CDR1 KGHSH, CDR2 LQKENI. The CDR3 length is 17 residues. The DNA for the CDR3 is TGTGCCAGCTCACAGAGCGGAGCGGGAGTTGGCACCGGGGAGCTGTTTTTT. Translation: CASSQSGAGVGTGELFF.

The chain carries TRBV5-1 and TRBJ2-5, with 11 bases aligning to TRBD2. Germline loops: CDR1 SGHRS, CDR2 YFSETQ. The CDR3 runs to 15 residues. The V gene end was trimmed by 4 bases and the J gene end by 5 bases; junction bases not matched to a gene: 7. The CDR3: CASSRLAGRVETQYF. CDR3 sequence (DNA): TGCGCCAGCAGCAGACTAGCGGGGAGGGTGGAGACCCAGTACTTC.

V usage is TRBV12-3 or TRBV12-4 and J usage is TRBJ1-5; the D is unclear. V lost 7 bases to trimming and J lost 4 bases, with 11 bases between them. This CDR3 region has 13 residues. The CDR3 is CASTLSLNQPQHF. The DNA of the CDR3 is TGTGCCAGCACCCTCAGTCTTAATCAGCCCCAGCATTTT.

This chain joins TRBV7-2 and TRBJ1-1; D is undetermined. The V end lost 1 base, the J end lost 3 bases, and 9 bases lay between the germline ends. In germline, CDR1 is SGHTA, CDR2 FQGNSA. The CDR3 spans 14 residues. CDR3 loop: CASSLGGRYTEAFF. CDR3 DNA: TGTGCCAGCAGCTTAGGCGGTAGGTACACTGAAGCTTTCTTT. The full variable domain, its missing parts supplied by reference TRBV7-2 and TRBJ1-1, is GAGVSQSPSNKVTEKGKDVELRCDPISGHTALYWYRQSLGQGLEFLIYFQGNSAPDKSGLPSDRFSAERTGGSVSTLTIQRTQQEDSAVYLCASSLGGRYTEAFFGQGTRLTVV.

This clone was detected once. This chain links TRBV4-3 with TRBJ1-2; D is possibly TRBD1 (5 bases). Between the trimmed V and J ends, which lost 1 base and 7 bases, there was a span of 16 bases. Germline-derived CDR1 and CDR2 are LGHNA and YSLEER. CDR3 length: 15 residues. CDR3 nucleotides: TGCGCCAGCAGCCAAGTCGGGGGGGTTTTCGCTGGCTACACCTTC. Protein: CASSQVGGVFAGYTF.

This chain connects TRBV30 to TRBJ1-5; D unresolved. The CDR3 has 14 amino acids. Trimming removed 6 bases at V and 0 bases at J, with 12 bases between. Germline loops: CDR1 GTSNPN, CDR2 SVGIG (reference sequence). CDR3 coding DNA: TGTGCCTGCCGGTCACCTTATAGCAATCAGCCCCAGCATTTT. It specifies CACRSPYSNQPQHF.

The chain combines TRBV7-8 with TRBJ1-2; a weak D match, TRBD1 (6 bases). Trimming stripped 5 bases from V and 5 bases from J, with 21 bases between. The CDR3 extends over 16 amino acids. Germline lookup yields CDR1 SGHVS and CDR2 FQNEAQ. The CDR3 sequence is CASSLQTGRPRYGYTF. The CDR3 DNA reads TGTGCCAGCAGCCTCCAGACAGGTCGACCCCGGTATGGCTACACCTTC.

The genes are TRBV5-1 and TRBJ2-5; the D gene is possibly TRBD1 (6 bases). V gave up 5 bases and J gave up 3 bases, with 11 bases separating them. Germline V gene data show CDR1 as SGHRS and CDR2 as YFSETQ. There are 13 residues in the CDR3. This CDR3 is CASRRTEKETQYF. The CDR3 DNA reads TGCGCCAGCAGGAGGACAGAGAAAGAGACCCAGTACTTC.

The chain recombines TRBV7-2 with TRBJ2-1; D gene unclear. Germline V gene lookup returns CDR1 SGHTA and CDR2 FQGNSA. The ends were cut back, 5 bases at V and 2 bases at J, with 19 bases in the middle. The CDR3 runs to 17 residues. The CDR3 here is CASSHSPPVGTYNEQFF. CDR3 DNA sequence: TGTGCCAGCAGCCATAGCCCCCCTGTGGGTACCTACAATGAGCAGTTCTTC.

DNA of the CDR3: TGTGCCAGCAGCCGCAGGACAGGAATGAACACTGAAGCTTTCTTT. Its protein is CASSRRTGMNTEAFF. V usage is TRBV14 and J usage is TRBJ1-1; 7 positions match TRBD1. The CDR3 extends over 15 amino acids. Trimming removed 4 bases from V and 0 bases from J; junction bases left unmatched: 5. The germline gives CDR1 SGHDN, CDR2 FVKESK.

DNA for the CDR3: TGTGCCAGCAGCTTGAGCGGGAGGGCCTCGAGCACAGATACGCAGTATTTT. Its protein is CASSLSGRASSTDTQYF. The chain has TRBV5-4 and TRBJ2-3; TRBD2 matches 10 bases. CDR3 length: 17 residues. The ends lost 1 base at V and 0 bases at J; junction bases unmatched: 5. Germline V gene data show CDR1 as SGHNT and CDR2 as YYREEE (reference sequence).

CDR3 sequence reads: CASRGNRGDGTEAFF. For the CDR3, the DNA is TGTGCCAGCAGGGGGAACAGGGGAGATGGCACTGAAGCTTTCTTT. The gene calls are TRBV2 and TRBJ1-1; the match to TRBD1 covers 7 bases. J was trimmed by 4 bases and V by 6 bases; bases with no gene match: 11. This CDR3 spans 15 amino acids. Germline CDR1 SNHLY, CDR2 FYNNEI.

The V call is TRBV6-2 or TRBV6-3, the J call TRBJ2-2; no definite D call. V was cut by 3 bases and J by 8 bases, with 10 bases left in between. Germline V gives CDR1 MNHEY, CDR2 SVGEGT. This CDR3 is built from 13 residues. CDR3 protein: CASSYGESGELFF. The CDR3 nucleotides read TGTGCCAGCAGTTATGGAGAATCGGGGGAGCTGTTTTTT.

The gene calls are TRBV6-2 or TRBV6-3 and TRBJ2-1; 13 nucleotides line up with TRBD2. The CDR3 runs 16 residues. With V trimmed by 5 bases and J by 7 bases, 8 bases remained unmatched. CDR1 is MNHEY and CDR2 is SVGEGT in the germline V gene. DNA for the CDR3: TGTGCCAGCAGTCCCAGACTAGCGGGAGGATGGAATGAGCAGTTCTTC. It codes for CASSPRLAGGWNEQFF.

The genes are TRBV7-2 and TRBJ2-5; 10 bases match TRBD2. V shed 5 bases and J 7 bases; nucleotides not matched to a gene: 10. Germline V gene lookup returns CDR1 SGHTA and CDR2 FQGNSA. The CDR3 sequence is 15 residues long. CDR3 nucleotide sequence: TGTGCCAGCAGCCCACCTAGCGGGAGATCGGGGACCCAGTACTTC. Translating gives CASSPPSGRSGTQYF.

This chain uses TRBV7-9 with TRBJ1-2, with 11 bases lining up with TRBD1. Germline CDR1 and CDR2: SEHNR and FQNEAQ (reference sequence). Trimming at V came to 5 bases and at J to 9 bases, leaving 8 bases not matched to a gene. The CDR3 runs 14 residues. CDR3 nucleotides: TGTGCCAGCAGCCAGGACAGGGGGCGCGGTAGCTACACCTTC. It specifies CASSQDRGRGSYTF.

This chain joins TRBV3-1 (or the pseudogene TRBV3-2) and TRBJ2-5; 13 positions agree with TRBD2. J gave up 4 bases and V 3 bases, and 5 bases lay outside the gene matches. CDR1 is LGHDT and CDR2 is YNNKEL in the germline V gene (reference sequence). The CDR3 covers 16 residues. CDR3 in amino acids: CASSHGLAGVLETQYF. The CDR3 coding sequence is TGTGCCAGCAGCCACGGACTAGCGGGAGTACTAGAGACCCAGTACTTC.

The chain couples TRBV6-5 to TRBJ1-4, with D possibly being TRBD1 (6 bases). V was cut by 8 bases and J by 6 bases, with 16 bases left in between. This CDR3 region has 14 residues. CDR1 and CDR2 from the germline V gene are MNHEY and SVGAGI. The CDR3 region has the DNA TGTGCCAGCTCAAGGGGGACCGTAGATGAAAAACTGTTTTTT. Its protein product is CASSRGTVDEKLFF.

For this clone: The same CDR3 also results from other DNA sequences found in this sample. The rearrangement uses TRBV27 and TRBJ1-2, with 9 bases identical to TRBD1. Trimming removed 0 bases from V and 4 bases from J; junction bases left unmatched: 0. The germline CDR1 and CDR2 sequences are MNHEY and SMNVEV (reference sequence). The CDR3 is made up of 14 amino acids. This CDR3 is CASSLSGQGYGYTF. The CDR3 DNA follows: TGTGCCAGCAGTTTATCGGGACAGGGCTATGGCTACACCTTC.

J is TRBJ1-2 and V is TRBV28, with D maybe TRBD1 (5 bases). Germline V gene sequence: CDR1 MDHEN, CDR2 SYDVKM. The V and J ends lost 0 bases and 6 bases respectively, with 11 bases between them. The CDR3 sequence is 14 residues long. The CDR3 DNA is TGTGCCAGCAGTTTATGGGCAGGGTCGCATGGCTACACCTTC. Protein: CASSLWAGSHGYTF.

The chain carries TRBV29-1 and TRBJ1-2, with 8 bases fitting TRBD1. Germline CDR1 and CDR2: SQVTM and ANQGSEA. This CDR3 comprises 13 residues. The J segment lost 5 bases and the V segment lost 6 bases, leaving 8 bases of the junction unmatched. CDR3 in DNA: TGCAGCGTGAAGGTACAGGGGGAGTATGGCTACACCTTC. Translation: CSVKVQGEYGYTF.